This TCR beta chain is drawn from a study of T cell clonality in common variable immunodeficiency. General study points: TCRbeta clonality was increased in CVID versus healthy controls. T cell subpopulation sequencing would be needed to explain CVID clonality. Fewer deletions and N-nucleotide insertions were reportedly seen in common variable immunodeficiency TCR beta sequences.

Assay: immunoSEQ multiplex PCR; the TCRdb copy retains only in-frame clones and omits some. Recorded here are under 40,000 clones, none singletons. Notes on this clone: Antigen: not known.

The source is a human donor with common variable immunodeficiency. Material for sequencing was peripheral blood mononuclear cells.

CDR3 DNA, as far as it was read: TGTGCCAGCAGCCAGGGTCTTTTTACAGATACG. It codes for CASSQGLFTDT. The whole CDR3 reads CASSQGLFTDTQYF. The chain joins TRBV7-7 to TRBJ2-3; weak D call: TRBD1 (5 bases). The read falls 3 residues short of the CDR3 end, and the missing part is taken from the germline J gene. The germline V gene encodes CDR1 SSHAT and CDR2 FNYEAQ (reference sequence). Trimming shortened V by 5 bases and J by 3 bases, and 12 bases separated the two germline ends. CDR3 length equals 14 residues.